This passage covers 26 T cell receptor beta chains from one sample sequenced in a study of shared clonotypes between healthy human individuals (dated by TCRdb to between 2020 and 2021). CD8 naive samples were obtained by positive selection for CCR7 among CD45RO-negative cells, yielding a CD45RA+CCR7+ population from which TemRA cells were excluded. The protocol used for the library was the immunoSEQ multiplex PCR assay. The table comes from immuneACCESS by way of TCRdb, which keeps in-frame sequences with V and J called. Part of the clones is missing from these tables; in studies checked, under half for an unresolved V gene and the rest for unknown reasons. The sample table lists approximately 590,000 clones, about 95% of them with a count of one. The leading ten clones occupy roughly 0.1% of the sample. The sample was naive CD8+ T cells sorted from blood. The cell subset or site label, read with the paper, signifies: CD45RA+CCR7+. All receptors come from a woman in her 30s in good health.

About this clone: Other DNA sequences of this sample code for an identical CDR3. The rearrangement uses TRBV28 and TRBJ2-1, with D uncertain. The V gene's germline CDR1 is MDHEN and CDR2 SYDVKM. Between the trimmed V and J ends, which lost 3 bases and 4 bases, there was a span of 7 bases. This CDR3 is built from 13 residues. This CDR3 reads CASSFVHYNEQFF. The CDR3 DNA is TGTGCCAGCAGTTTCGTCCATTACAATGAGCAGTTCTTC.

The V call is TRBV30, the J call TRBJ1-1; D is undetermined. The CDR3 sequence is 14 residues long. Germline V CDR1 and CDR2: GTSNPN, SVGIG (reference sequence). V was trimmed by 0 bases and J by 5 bases, leaving 13 bases between them. The CDR3 DNA reads as TGTGCCTGGAGTGTGGATAGTCGGTTGACTGAAGCTTTCTTT. Translating it yields CAWSVDSRLTEAFF.

The gene calls are TRBV6-1 and TRBJ2-2; D is undetermined. CDR1 and CDR2 (germline): MNHNS, SASEGT. V was trimmed by 8 bases and J by 2 bases, leaving 6 bases between them. CDR3 length equals 12 residues. CDR3 sequence reads: CASYGNTGELFF. CDR3 DNA sequence: TGTGCCAGCTACGGTAACACCGGGGAGCTGTTTTTT.

J is TRBJ2-7 and V is TRBV15, with D perhaps matching TRBD1 (5 bases). V shed 8 bases and J shed 7 bases, with 18 bases lying between them. The CDR3 runs 13 residues. Germline lookup yields CDR1 LNHNV and CDR2 YYDKDF (reference sequence). This CDR3 reads CATGQGSFWEQYF. In DNA form, the CDR3 reads TGTGCCACCGGGCAGGGATCGTTTTGGGAGCAGTACTTC.

J is TRBJ1-2 and V is TRBV9, with D hard to call. V lost 3 bases to trimming and J lost 1 base, with 22 bases between them. CDR3 length: 18 amino acids. CDR1 SGDLS and CDR2 YYNGEE come from the germline V gene. In DNA, the CDR3 is TGTGCCAGCAGCGCAGTCCGGACTAGGGTGCCTATTAACTATGGCTACACCTTC. It is translated as CASSAVRTRVPINYGYTF.

The rearrangement joins TRBV7-6 to TRBJ1-5; unclear D gene. With 4 bases removed from V and 3 bases from J, the gap between germline ends came to 10 bases. The CDR3 consists of 14 residues. Germline values: CDR1 SGHVS, CDR2 FNYEAQ. CDR3 sequence reads: CASSSRGFNQPQHF. CDR3 nucleotide sequence: TGTGCCAGCAGCTCCCGGGGATTCAATCAGCCCCAGCATTTT.

The V and J genes are TRBV6-5 and TRBJ2-2; 8 bases line up with TRBD2. Trimming removed 5 bases from V and 6 bases from J; junction bases left unmatched: 5. Per germline, CDR1 MNHEY and CDR2 SVGAGI. CDR3 length equals 14 residues. CDR3 nucleotide sequence: TGTGCCAGCAGTGAGGCGGGGGGTCCCGGGGAGCTGTTTTTT. Its protein is CASSEAGGPGELFF.

The V call is TRBV7-6, the J call TRBJ1-1; 7 bases align to TRBD1. Germline trimming cut 5 bases from V and 1 base from J; bases unmatched to any gene: 1. CDR3 length: 13 amino acids. Per germline, CDR1 SGHVS and CDR2 FNYEAQ. CDR3 loop: CASSRTGNTEAFF. The CDR3 region has the DNA TGTGCCAGCAGCCGGACAGGGAACACTGAAGCTTTCTTT.

The rearrangement joins TRBV9 to TRBJ2-2, with D hard to call. In germline, CDR1 is SGDLS, CDR2 YYNGEE. This CDR3 has 13 amino acids. V gave up 3 bases and J gave up 1 base, with 4 bases separating them. The CDR3 is CASSAMNTGELFF. In DNA, the CDR3 is TGTGCCAGCAGCGCGATGAACACCGGGGAGCTGTTTTTT.

This chain uses TRBV9 with TRBJ2-1; D remains unclear. Germline CDR1 and CDR2: SGDLS and YYNGEE. V lost 2 bases and J 5 bases, leaving 14 bases between the germline ends. The CDR3 length is 15 residues. The CDR3 loop reads CASSVGTAADNEQFF. CDR3 in DNA: TGTGCCAGCAGCGTGGGCACGGCAGCCGACAATGAGCAGTTCTTC.

The V call is TRBV2, the J call TRBJ2-3, with 11 bases aligning to TRBD2. The CDR3 contains 14 residues. V gave up 8 bases and J gave up 2 bases; unmatched junction bases: 3. Per germline, CDR1 SNHLY and CDR2 FYNNEI. The DNA for the CDR3 is TGTGCCAGCCAGACTAGCGGGAACACAGATACGCAGTATTTT. It is translated as CASQTSGNTDTQYF.

This clone has only one observation. The chain recombines TRBV7-9 with TRBJ1-4; D is possibly TRBD1 (5 bases). Trimming pared 8 bases from V and 7 bases from J, leaving 17 bases between. Germline V gives CDR1 SEHNR, CDR2 FQNEAQ (reference sequence). The CDR3 is 14 residues long. The CDR3 region has the DNA TGTGCCAGCTCACGGACACGTCAGAGTGAAAAACTGTTTTTT. This gives the protein CASSRTRQSEKLFF.

The J gene is TRBJ2-7, the V gene TRBV4-1, with D hard to call. V shed 2 bases and J shed 3 bases, with 11 bases lying between them. The CDR3 covers 14 residues. The V gene's germline CDR1 is MGHRA and CDR2 YSYEKL. Here the CDR3 reads CASSQRDSGYEQYF. In DNA form, the CDR3 reads TGCGCCAGCAGCCAAAGGGATAGTGGCTACGAGCAGTACTTC.

V gene TRBV7-8 combines with J gene TRBJ1-1; D is ambiguous. The CDR3 is made up of 14 amino acids. Germline assignment: CDR1 SGHVS and CDR2 FQNEAQ. Trimming took off 1 base at V and 1 base at J, with 7 bases between the two ends. The CDR3 DNA is TGTGCCAGCAGCTTAGGGGTGTCGAACACTGAAGCTTTCTTT. Translation: CASSLGVSNTEAFF. Full variable domain (rest looked up from reference TRBV7-8 and TRBJ1-1): GAGVSQSPRYKVAKRGQDVALRCDPISGHVSLFWYQQALGQGPEFLTYFQNEAQLDKSGLPSDRFFAERPEGSVSTLKIQRTQQEDSAVYLCASSLGVSNTEAFFGQGTRLTVV.

The gene calls are TRBV28 and TRBJ2-7, with 8 bases aligning to TRBD1. The CDR3 covers 15 residues. The trim removed 7 bases at V and 1 base at J, leaving 9 bases unmatched. The germline gives CDR1 MDHEN, CDR2 SYDVKM. Here the CDR3 reads CASTHWTGRSYEQYF. CDR3 DNA: TGTGCCAGCACCCACTGGACAGGGAGATCCTACGAGCAGTACTTC.

The chain uses TRBV29-1 and TRBJ2-7; weak D call: TRBD1 (6 bases). This CDR3 has 15 residues. V was trimmed by 1 base and J by 2 bases, leaving 15 bases between them. Germline V gene data show CDR1 as SQVTM and CDR2 as ANQGSEA. Here the CDR3 DNA reads TGCAGCGTTGAAGGTGGCAGGGGATCCCCCTACGAGCAGTACTTC. Protein sequence: CSVEGGRGSPYEQYF.

The V and J genes are TRBV28 and TRBJ1-2, with a possible D match to TRBD1 (5 bases). V was cut by 7 bases and J by 5 bases, with 11 bases left in between. This CDR3 spans 12 amino acids. Per germline, CDR1 MDHEN and CDR2 SYDVKM. The CDR3 nucleotides read TGTGCCAGCAACGACAGATTATATGGCTACACCTTC. Its translation: CASNDRLYGYTF.

This clone has only one observation. This rearrangement joins TRBV27 to TRBJ2-7; 7 nucleotides align to TRBD1. The CDR3 covers 15 residues. V shed 2 bases, J shed 3 bases, and the junction held 7 bases outside the gene matches. In germline, CDR1 is MNHEY, CDR2 SMNVEV (reference sequence). This CDR3 is CASSLGGRGHYEQYF. Written as DNA, the CDR3 is TGTGCCAGCAGTTTAGGTGGAAGGGGGCACTACGAGCAGTACTTC.

Remarks on this clone: The sample holds other DNA sequences that translate to the same CDR3. This chain joins TRBV9 and TRBJ2-7; 12 bases agree with TRBD1. There are 14 residues in the CDR3. The trim removed 2 bases at V and 5 bases at J, leaving 2 bases unmatched. CDR1 and CDR2 from the germline V gene are SGDLS and YYNGEE. The CDR3: CASSVGTGGHEQYF. The CDR3 nucleotides read TGTGCCAGCAGCGTCGGGACAGGGGGCCACGAGCAGTACTTC.

The V call is TRBV13, the J call TRBJ2-1; no definite D call. This CDR3 is built from 12 residues. The germline V and J ends were trimmed by 5 bases and 7 bases, with 9 bases remaining between them. Germline values: CDR1 PRHDT, CDR2 FYEKMQ (reference sequence). CDR3 amino acids: CASSQTRNEQFF. The CDR3, as DNA: TGTGCCAGCAGCCAGACTCGGAATGAGCAGTTCTTC.

The chain recombines TRBV4-2 with TRBJ1-2; TRBD1 might be the D (6 bases). This CDR3 is built from 17 residues. V gave up 0 bases and J gave up 4 bases, with 18 bases separating them. In germline, CDR1 is LGHNA, CDR2 YNFKEQ. This chain's CDR3 is CASSQELTGATAYGYTF. For the CDR3, the DNA is TGTGCCAGCAGCCAAGAGCTTACGGGGGCCACTGCCTATGGCTACACCTTC.

This clone has just a few counts. The chain recombines TRBV20-1 with TRBJ1-1; D remains unclear. Germline V gene lookup returns CDR1 DFQATT and CDR2 SNEGSKA (reference sequence). CDR3 length equals 11 residues. Trimming shortened V by 3 bases and J by 11 bases, and 13 bases separated the two germline ends. The CDR3 nucleotides read TGCAGTGCTAGCCCGGCGCTAGAGGCTTTCTTT. Protein: CSASPALEAFF.

The chain joins TRBV25-1 to TRBJ2-1; the match to TRBD2 covers 7 bases. The CDR3 is 16 residues long. The V and J ends lost 2 bases and 12 bases, in that order; junction bases with no gene match: 16. Per germline, CDR1 MGHDK and CDR2 SYGVNS. Here the CDR3 DNA reads TGTGCCAGCAGTGAAGGGTCAGCGGGAATCCTCGTAGGGCAGTTCTTC. Translation gives CASSEGSAGILVGQFF.

This chain uses TRBV27 with TRBJ2-7; D gene ambiguous. The CDR3 extends over 11 amino acids. Germline V lookup: CDR1 MNHEY, CDR2 SMNVEV (reference sequence). The V gene lost 6 bases and the J gene lost 12 bases, with 15 bases spanning the gap. CDR3 nucleotides: TGTGCCAGCAGGTCATACTTTAGTTGGTACTTC. Its protein is CASRSYFSWYF.

This sequence joins TRBV11-3 and TRBJ2-2; D may correspond to TRBD1 or TRBD2 (5 bases each). Germline CDR1 is SGHNT and CDR2 is YENEEA. The CDR3 has 14 residues. V was trimmed by 5 bases and J by 0 bases, leaving 7 bases between them. CDR3 bases: TGTGCCAGCAGCATGGGACCGAACACCGGGGAGCTGTTTTTT. Protein sequence: CASSMGPNTGELFF.

The table lists this clone with a count of one. The gene calls are TRBV7-9 and TRBJ2-7, with D unresolved. V was clipped by 0 bases and J by 3 bases, with 9 bases between them. Germline CDR1 and CDR2: SEHNR and FQNEAQ (reference sequence). CDR3 length: 14 amino acids. This CDR3 reads CASSLALKDYEQYF. CDR3 in DNA: TGTGCCAGCAGCTTAGCGCTAAAGGACTACGAGCAGTACTTC.